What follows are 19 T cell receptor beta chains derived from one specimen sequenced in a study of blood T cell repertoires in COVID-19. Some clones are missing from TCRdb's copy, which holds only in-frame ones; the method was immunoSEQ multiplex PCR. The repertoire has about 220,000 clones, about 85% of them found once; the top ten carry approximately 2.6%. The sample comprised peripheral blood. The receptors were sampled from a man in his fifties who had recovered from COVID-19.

The CDR3 DNA follows: TGTGCCATCGCGGCGTTCAGGGGTGGTTCCTACGAGCAGTACTTC. This sequence encodes CAIAAFRGGSYEQYF. The chain is built from TRBV6-6 and TRBJ2-7; tentative D call: TRBD1 (6 bases). The V gene lost 10 bases and the J gene lost 1 base, with 20 bases spanning the gap. The CDR3 is 15 amino acids. CDR1 and CDR2 (germline): MNHNY, SVGAGI (reference sequence).

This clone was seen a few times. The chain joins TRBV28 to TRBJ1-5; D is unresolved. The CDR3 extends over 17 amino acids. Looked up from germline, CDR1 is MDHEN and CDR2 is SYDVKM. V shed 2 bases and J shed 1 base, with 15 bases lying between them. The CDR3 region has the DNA TGTGCCAGCAGTTTACCCATCGGGTGGTCGAGCAATCAGCCCCAGCATTTT. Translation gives CASSLPIGWSSNQPQHF.

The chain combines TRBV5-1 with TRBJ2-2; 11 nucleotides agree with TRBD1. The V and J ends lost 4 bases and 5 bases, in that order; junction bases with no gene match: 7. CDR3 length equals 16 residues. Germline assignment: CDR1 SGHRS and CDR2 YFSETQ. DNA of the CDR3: TGCGCCAGCAGCCCCGGACAGGGGGCGAGGACCGGGGAGCTGTTTTTT. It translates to CASSPGQGARTGELFF.

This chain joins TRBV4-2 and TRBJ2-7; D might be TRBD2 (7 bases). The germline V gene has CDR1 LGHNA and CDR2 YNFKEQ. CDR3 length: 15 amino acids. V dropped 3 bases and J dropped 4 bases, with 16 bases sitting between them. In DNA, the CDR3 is TGTGCCAGCAGCCAGAGGGGGAGGGCTTCATACGAGCAGTACTTC. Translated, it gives CASSQRGRASYEQYF.

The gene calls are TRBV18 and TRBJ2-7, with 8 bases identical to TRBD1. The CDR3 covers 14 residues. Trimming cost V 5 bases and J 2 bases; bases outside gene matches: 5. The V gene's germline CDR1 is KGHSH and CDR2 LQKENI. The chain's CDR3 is CASSIPDRAYEQYF. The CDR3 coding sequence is TGTGCCAGCTCAATCCCGGACAGGGCCTACGAGCAGTACTTC.

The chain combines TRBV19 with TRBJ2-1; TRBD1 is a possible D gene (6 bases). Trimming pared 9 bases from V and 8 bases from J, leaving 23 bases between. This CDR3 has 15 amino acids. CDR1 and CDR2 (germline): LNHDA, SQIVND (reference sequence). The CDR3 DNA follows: TGTGCCAGCTCCCTAAGGGGGAGCTCCGCTCATGAGCAGTTCTTC. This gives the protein CASSLRGSSAHEQFF.

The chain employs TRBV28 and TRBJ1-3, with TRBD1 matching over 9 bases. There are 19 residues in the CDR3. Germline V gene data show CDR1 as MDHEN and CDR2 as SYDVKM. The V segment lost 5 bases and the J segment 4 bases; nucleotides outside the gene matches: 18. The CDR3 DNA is TGTGCCAGCAGTGGTCGCCCGGGACAGGGTAGGATTAGGGGAAACACCATATATTTT. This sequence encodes CASSGRPGQGRIRGNTIYF. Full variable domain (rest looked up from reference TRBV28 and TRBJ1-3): DVKVTQSSRYLVKRTGEKVFLECVQDMDHENMFWYRQDPGLGLRLIYFSYDVKMKEKGDIPEGYSVSREKKERFSLILESASTNQTSMYLCASSGRPGQGRIRGNTIYFGEGSWLTVV.

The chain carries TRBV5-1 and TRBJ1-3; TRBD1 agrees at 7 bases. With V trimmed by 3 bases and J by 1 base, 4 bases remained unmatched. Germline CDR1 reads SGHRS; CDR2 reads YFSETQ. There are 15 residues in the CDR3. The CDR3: CASSSGGTSGNTIYF. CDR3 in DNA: TGCGCCAGCAGCTCAGGGGGAACTTCTGGAAACACCATATATTTT. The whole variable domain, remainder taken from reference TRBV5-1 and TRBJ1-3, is KAGVTQTPRYLIKTRGQQVTLSCSPISGHRSVSWYQQTPGQGLQFLFEYFSETQRNKGNFPGRFSGRQFSNSRSEMNVSTLELGDSALYLCASSSGGTSGNTIYFGEGSWLTVV.

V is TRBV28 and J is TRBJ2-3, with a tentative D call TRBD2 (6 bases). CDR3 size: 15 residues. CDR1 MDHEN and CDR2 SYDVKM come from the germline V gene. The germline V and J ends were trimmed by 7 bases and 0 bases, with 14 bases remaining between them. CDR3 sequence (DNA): TGTGCCAGCAAGGAGGGCCGCCTTAGCACAGATACGCAGTATTTT. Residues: CASKEGRLSTDTQYF.

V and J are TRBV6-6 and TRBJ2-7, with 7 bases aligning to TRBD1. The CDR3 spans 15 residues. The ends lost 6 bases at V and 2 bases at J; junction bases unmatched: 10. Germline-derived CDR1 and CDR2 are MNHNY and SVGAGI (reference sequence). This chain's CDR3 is CASSNGAGGTYEQYF. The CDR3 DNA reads TGTGCCAGCAGCAACGGGGCAGGGGGAACCTACGAGCAGTACTTC.

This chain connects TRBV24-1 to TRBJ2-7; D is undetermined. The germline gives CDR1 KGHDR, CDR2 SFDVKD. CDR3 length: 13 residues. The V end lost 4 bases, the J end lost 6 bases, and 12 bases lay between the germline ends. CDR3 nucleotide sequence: TGTGCCACCAGTGACCCTCTTACAAGCGAGCAGTACTTC. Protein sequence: CATSDPLTSEQYF.

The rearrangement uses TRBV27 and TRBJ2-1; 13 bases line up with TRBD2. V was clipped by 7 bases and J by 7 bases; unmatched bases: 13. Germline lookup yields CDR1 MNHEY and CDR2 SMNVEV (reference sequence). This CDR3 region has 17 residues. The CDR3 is CASNYLQLAGGRNEQFF. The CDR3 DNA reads TGTGCCAGCAATTACCTTCAACTAGCGGGAGGGCGGAATGAGCAGTTCTTC.

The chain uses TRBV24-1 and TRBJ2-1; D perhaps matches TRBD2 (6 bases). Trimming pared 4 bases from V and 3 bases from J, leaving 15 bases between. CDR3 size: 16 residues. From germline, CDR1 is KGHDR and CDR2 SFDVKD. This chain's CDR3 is CATSEPLGTHYNEQFF. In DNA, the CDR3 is TGTGCCACCAGTGAACCCCTCGGGACTCACTACAATGAGCAGTTCTTC.

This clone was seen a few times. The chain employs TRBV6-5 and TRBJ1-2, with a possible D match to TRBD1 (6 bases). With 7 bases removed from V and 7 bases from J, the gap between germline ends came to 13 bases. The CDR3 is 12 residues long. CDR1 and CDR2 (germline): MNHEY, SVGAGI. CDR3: CASTQGSFGYTF. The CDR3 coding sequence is TGTGCCAGCACCCAGGGGAGTTTTGGCTACACCTTC.

Here the CDR3 DNA reads TGCAGCGTCGGACAGGGGGCGGGGGAGACCCAGTACTTC. Its protein product is CSVGQGAGETQYF. V is TRBV29-1 and J is TRBJ2-5; 11 bases match TRBD1. Germline V gene data show CDR1 as SQVTM and CDR2 as ANQGSEA. The ends lost 6 bases at V and 5 bases at J; junction bases unmatched: 5. The CDR3 sequence is 13 residues long.

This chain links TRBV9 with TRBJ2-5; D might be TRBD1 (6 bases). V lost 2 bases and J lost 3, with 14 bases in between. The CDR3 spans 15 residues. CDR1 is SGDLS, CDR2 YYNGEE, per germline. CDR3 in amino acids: CASSVLPGQKETQYF. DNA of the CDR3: TGTGCCAGCAGCGTGTTACCGGGACAAAAAGAGACCCAGTACTTC.

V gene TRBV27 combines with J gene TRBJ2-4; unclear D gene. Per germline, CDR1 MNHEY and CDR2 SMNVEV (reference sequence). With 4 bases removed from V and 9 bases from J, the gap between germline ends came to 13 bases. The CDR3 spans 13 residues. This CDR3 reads CASSSFSGSIQYF. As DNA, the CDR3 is TGTGCCAGCAGTTCATTCTCTGGCTCCATTCAGTACTTC.

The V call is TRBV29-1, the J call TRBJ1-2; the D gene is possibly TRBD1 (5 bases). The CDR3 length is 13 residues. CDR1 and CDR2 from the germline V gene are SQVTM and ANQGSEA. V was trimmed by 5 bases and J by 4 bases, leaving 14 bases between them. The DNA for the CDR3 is TGCAGCGTTTTTGGCGGGACTCTCTATGGCTACACCTTC. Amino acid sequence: CSVFGGTLYGYTF.

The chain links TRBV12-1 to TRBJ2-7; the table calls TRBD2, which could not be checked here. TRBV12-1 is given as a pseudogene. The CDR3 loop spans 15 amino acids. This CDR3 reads CASTGVVGSSYEQYF. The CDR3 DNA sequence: TGTGCCAGCACCGGAGTCGTGGGGAGCTCCTACGAGCAGTACTTC.